A selection of T cell receptor beta chains follows, all from one sample in a study of blood T cell repertoires in COVID-19. Clones were sequenced by immunoSEQ multiplex PCR, and TCRdb holds only the in-frame ones, with some missing. The data contain 120,000 to 150,000 clones, around nine tenths of them singletons. The sample was peripheral blood. Source of these receptors: a woman aged 35 to 49 with acute or convalescent COVID-19. Both conserved end residues are part of each CDR3. A D gene is named only where the DNA matches it firmly. For some rows the clone size is stated as once, few or many, or as a class when expanded; others skip it.

J gene: TRBJ1-2
V gene: TRBV20-1
clone size: .
D gene: .
CDR3 DNA: TGCAGTGCTACAGGGGACTATGGCTACACCTTC
CDR3 protein: CSATGDYGYTF

J gene: TRBJ2-3
V gene: TRBV12-5
clone size: .
D gene: .
CDR3 DNA: TGTGCTAGTGCCCTTGGGGGCTACACAGATACGCAGTATTTT
CDR3 protein: CASALGGYTDTQYF

J gene: TRBJ2-1
V gene: TRBV5-1
clone size: .
D gene: .
CDR3 DNA: TGCGCGAGCAGCTTGTCACTACCCTACTACCCCGACTACAATGAGCAGTTCTTC
CDR3 protein: CASSLSLPYYPDYNEQFF

J gene: TRBJ2-7
V gene: TRBV6-5
clone size: .
D gene: .
CDR3 DNA: TGTGCCAGCCTCGGGGAGGACTACGAGCAGTACTTC
CDR3 protein: CASLGEDYEQYF

J gene: TRBJ2-1
V gene: TRBV30
clone size: .
D gene: .
CDR3 DNA: TGTGCCTGGAGTGTAGGGCGGGATGAGCAGTTCTTC
CDR3 protein: CAWSVGRDEQFF

J gene: TRBJ1-3
V gene: TRBV5-1
clone size: .
D gene: .
CDR3 DNA: TGCGCCAGCAGCTACACCTCACAGGCGAGCTCTGGAAACACCATATATTTT
CDR3 protein: CASSYTSQASSGNTIYF

J gene: TRBJ1-5
V gene: TRBV18
clone size: .
D gene: TRBD1
CDR3 DNA: TGTGCCAGCTCACCAGGGAAGGGACAGGGAGGGAATCAGCCCCAGCATTTT
CDR3 protein: CASSPGKGQGGNQPQHF

J gene: TRBJ2-2
V gene: TRBV6-2/TRBV6-3
clone size: .
D gene: .
CDR3 DNA: TGTGCCAGCAGTTACGTTGCGGGTGTCACCGGGGAGCTGTTTTTT
CDR3 protein: CASSYVAGVTGELFF

J gene: TRBJ1-1
V gene: TRBV7-9
clone size: .
D gene: TRBD1
CDR3 DNA: TGTGCCAGCAGCCCCGACAGGGGCCAGACTTTCTTT
CDR3 protein: CASSPDRGQTFF

J gene: TRBJ1-1
V gene: TRBV6-5
clone size: .
D gene: .
CDR3 DNA: TGTGCCAGCAGCCAAGGGGTACTGAACACTGAAGCTTTCTTT
CDR3 protein: CASSQGVLNTEAFF

J gene: TRBJ1-1
V gene: TRBV6-6
clone size: .
D gene: .
CDR3 DNA: TGTGCCAGCAGTTACCCGGAGGAGAACACTGAAGCTTTCTTT
CDR3 protein: CASSYPEENTEAFF

J gene: TRBJ1-2
V gene: TRBV4-1
clone size: .
D gene: .
CDR3 DNA: TGCGCCAGCAGCCAAGAGGAGTACAGGCGTCATGCTAACTATGGCTACACCTTC
CDR3 protein: CASSQEEYRRHANYGYTF

J gene: TRBJ2-1
V gene: TRBV9
clone size: .
D gene: TRBD2
CDR3 DNA: TGTGCCAGCAGCGTAGCCTACCGGTTGGGGGGGAGCTACAATGAGCAGTTCTTC
CDR3 protein: CASSVAYRLGGSYNEQFF

J gene: TRBJ1-5
V gene: TRBV27
clone size: .
D gene: TRBD1
CDR3 DNA: TGTGCCAGCAGTGCAGGGGGAGCGGGTCAGCCCCAGCATTTT
CDR3 protein: CASSAGGAGQPQHF

J gene: TRBJ1-4
V gene: TRBV7-6
clone size: .
D gene: TRBD1
CDR3 DNA: TGTGCCAGCAGCCTAGGACAGGGAAAGGGTGAAAAACTGTTTTTT
CDR3 protein: CASSLGQGKGEKLFF

J gene: TRBJ1-6
V gene: TRBV28
clone size: .
D gene: .
CDR3 DNA: TGTGCCAGCAGTCTCAATTCACCCCTCCACTTT
CDR3 protein: CASSLNSPLHF

J gene: TRBJ1-1
V gene: TRBV7-3
clone size: few
D gene: TRBD1
CDR3 DNA: TGTGCCAGCAGCACGGGGACAGGGAGTGAAGCTTTCTTT
CDR3 protein: CASSTGTGSEAFF

J gene: TRBJ2-1
V gene: TRBV6-2/TRBV6-3
clone size: .
D gene: TRBD1
CDR3 DNA: TGTGCCAGCAGTAAGACAGGGGAGGTTTCAGGTGAGCAGTTCTTC
CDR3 protein: CASSKTGEVSGEQFF

J gene: TRBJ2-1
V gene: TRBV6-5
clone size: few
D gene: TRBD1
CDR3 DNA: TGTGCCAGCAGTTCGGACAGGACTGAGCAGTTCTTC
CDR3 protein: CASSSDRTEQFF

J gene: TRBJ2-7
V gene: TRBV10-3
clone size: .
D gene: .
CDR3 DNA: TGTGCCATCAGTGGGGGAGGCGAAAACGAGCAGTACTTC
CDR3 protein: CAISGGGENEQYF

J gene: TRBJ1-5
V gene: TRBV23-1
clone size: .
D gene: TRBD1
CDR3 DNA: TGCGCCAGCAGTCAAAAGGGGGGGGACAGGAATCAGCCCCAGCATTTT
CDR3 protein: CASSQKGGDRNQPQHF

J gene: TRBJ2-7
V gene: TRBV5-1
clone size: .
D gene: TRBD2
CDR3 DNA: TGCGCCAGCAGCTGGACTAGCGGGACTCGCGAGCAGTACTTC
CDR3 protein: CASSWTSGTREQYF

J gene: TRBJ2-5
V gene: TRBV7-5
clone size: .
D gene: .
CDR3 DNA: TGTGCCAGAAGCTTAGAAGAATGGCCGCCACCGGGACAATTGCCTCGAGAGACCCAGTACTTC
CDR3 protein: CARSLEEWPPPGQLPRETQYF

J gene: TRBJ2-3
V gene: TRBV6-5
clone size: .
D gene: TRBD2
CDR3 DNA: TGTGCCAGCAAGGCGGGGGGTAGCACAGATACGCAGTATTTT
CDR3 protein: CASKAGGSTDTQYF

J gene: TRBJ1-2
V gene: TRBV7-9
clone size: .
D gene: .
CDR3 DNA: TGTGCCAGCAGCTCCGCATTCATACAGGGATCTCCTAGATTTGGAGGCTACACCTTC
CDR3 protein: CASSSAFIQGSPRFGGYTF

J gene: TRBJ1-2
V gene: TRBV7-2
clone size: once
D gene: .
CDR3 DNA: TGTGCCAGCAGTCCACTAGAGGCTTTGTCCAGTTATGGCGAAGATGGCTACACCTTC
CDR3 protein: CASSPLEALSSYGEDGYTF

J gene: TRBJ2-7
V gene: TRBV18
clone size: .
D gene: TRBD2
CDR3 DNA: TGTGCCAGCTCAACACCTAGCGGGAGAAGAAACGAGCAGTACTTC
CDR3 protein: CASSTPSGRRNEQYF

J gene: TRBJ2-5
V gene: TRBV7-2
clone size: .
D gene: .
CDR3 DNA: TGTGCCAGCAGCTTAGCGCGAGTACGGTCGGAGACCCAGTACTTC
CDR3 protein: CASSLARVRSETQYF

J gene: TRBJ1-5
V gene: TRBV7-2
clone size: .
D gene: TRBD1
CDR3 DNA: TGTGCCAGCAGCTTACGACCCCCCGGACAGGGGAATCAGCCCCAGCATTTT
CDR3 protein: CASSLRPPGQGNQPQHF

J gene: TRBJ1-1
V gene: TRBV25-1
clone size: .
D gene: TRBD1
CDR3 DNA: TGTGCCAGCAGTCGGGACAGACGGACTGAAGCTTTCTTT
CDR3 protein: CASSRDRRTEAFF

J gene: TRBJ2-2
V gene: TRBV5-1
clone size: .
D gene: .
CDR3 DNA: TGCGCCAGCAGCTATAGGACAGCTTCCGGGGAGCTGTTTTTT
CDR3 protein: CASSYRTASGELFF

J gene: TRBJ1-3
V gene: TRBV12-3/TRBV12-4
clone size: .
D gene: .
CDR3 DNA: TGTGCCAGCATTGACAGGCCTGGAAACACCATATATTTT
CDR3 protein: CASIDRPGNTIYF

J gene: TRBJ1-5
V gene: TRBV6-5
clone size: .
D gene: .
CDR3 DNA: TGTGCCAGCAACCCGCAGTCAAGAAATCAGCCCCAGCATTTT
CDR3 protein: CASNPQSRNQPQHF

J gene: TRBJ1-3
V gene: TRBV5-1
clone size: .
D gene: .
CDR3 DNA: TGCGCCAGCAGCTTAGCACAGGGCTCTGGAAACACCATATATTTT
CDR3 protein: CASSLAQGSGNTIYF

J gene: TRBJ1-1
V gene: TRBV7-6
clone size: .
D gene: .
CDR3 DNA: TGTGCCAGCAGCAAATTACCTTTGGGCAGAATGAACACTGAAGCTTTCTTT
CDR3 protein: CASSKLPLGRMNTEAFF

J gene: TRBJ2-5
V gene: TRBV21-1
clone size: .
D gene: .
CDR3 DNA: TGTGCCAGCAGCAAAGTGAGGGACAGGTTGGAGACCCAGTACTTC
CDR3 protein: CASSKVRDRLETQYF

J gene: TRBJ2-3
V gene: TRBV9
clone size: .
D gene: .
CDR3 DNA: TGTGCCAGCAGCGTAGCTGTAGATACGCAGTATTTT
CDR3 protein: CASSVAVDTQYF

J gene: TRBJ2-3
V gene: TRBV18
clone size: .
D gene: TRBD2
CDR3 DNA: TGTGCCAGCTCACCGACTAGCGGGGGGGCGTTTGATACGCAGTATTTT
CDR3 protein: CASSPTSGGAFDTQYF

J gene: TRBJ2-6
V gene: TRBV10-3
clone size: .
D gene: .
CDR3 DNA: TGTGCCATAGCACAGGGATACTCTGGGGCCAACGTCCTGACTTTC
CDR3 protein: CAIAQGYSGANVLTF

J gene: TRBJ2-7
V gene: TRBV25-1
clone size: few
D gene: TRBD1
CDR3 DNA: TGTGCCAGCAGTCCAGGACAGGGGAGTTCCTACGAGCAGTACTTC
CDR3 protein: CASSPGQGSSYEQYF

J gene: TRBJ2-7
V gene: TRBV29-1
clone size: .
D gene: .
CDR3 DNA: TGCAGCGTTTTACAGGGATCCTTAAGCTACGAGCAGTACTTC
CDR3 protein: CSVLQGSLSYEQYF

J gene: TRBJ2-7
V gene: TRBV6-5
clone size: .
D gene: TRBD2
CDR3 DNA: TGTGCCAGCAGCCCGGGAGGGGGGGGGTACGAGCAGTACTTC
CDR3 protein: CASSPGGGGYEQYF

J gene: TRBJ2-1
V gene: TRBV6-2/TRBV6-3
clone size: .
D gene: TRBD2
CDR3 DNA: TGTGCCAGCAGCTCCTACCGACTAGCGGGAGCCCACAATGAGCAGTTCTTC
CDR3 protein: CASSSYRLAGAHNEQFF

J gene: TRBJ2-1
V gene: TRBV7-9
clone size: .
D gene: .
CDR3 DNA: TGTGCCAGCAGCTTAGGGGCACTGAGCGGCCCTTACAATGAGCAGTTCTTC
CDR3 protein: CASSLGALSGPYNEQFF

J gene: TRBJ2-7
V gene: TRBV28
clone size: .
D gene: .
CDR3 DNA: TGTGCCACCCTGCTCGAGGGTTACGAGCAGTACTTC
CDR3 protein: CATLLEGYEQYF

J gene: TRBJ2-2
V gene: TRBV24-1
clone size: .
D gene: TRBD1
CDR3 DNA: TGTGCCACCAGTGATCCGCGGACAGGCACCGGGGAGCTGTTTTTT
CDR3 protein: CATSDPRTGTGELFF

J gene: TRBJ2-2
V gene: TRBV3-1/TRBV3-2
clone size: .
D gene: TRBD2
CDR3 DNA: TGTGCCAGCAGCATTCTAGCGGGGGGGCGCGACACCGGGGAGCTGTTTTTT
CDR3 protein: CASSILAGGRDTGELFF

J gene: TRBJ2-1
V gene: TRBV6-5
clone size: .
D gene: TRBD2
CDR3 DNA: TGTGCCAGCAGTTACTCTCTAGCGGGAGGCGATGAGCAGTTCTTC
CDR3 protein: CASSYSLAGGDEQFF

J gene: TRBJ2-2
V gene: TRBV4-3
clone size: .
D gene: TRBD1
CDR3 DNA: TGCGCCAGCAGCCAGATGGGACAGGGGGGAACCGGGGAGCTGTTTTTT
CDR3 protein: CASSQMGQGGTGELFF

J gene: TRBJ2-1
V gene: TRBV6-2/TRBV6-3
clone size: .
D gene: .
CDR3 DNA: TGTGCCAGCAGTTACGATTCTAGCGCAGATACCCTCTTC
CDR3 protein: CASSYDSSADTLF

J gene: TRBJ1-1
V gene: TRBV12-3/TRBV12-4
clone size: .
D gene: .
CDR3 DNA: TGTGCCAGCAGAAGGACAGTAGAAGCTTTCTTT
CDR3 protein: CASRRTVEAFF

J gene: TRBJ2-1
V gene: TRBV7-9
clone size: .
D gene: .
CDR3 DNA: TGTGCCAGCAGCTTTCTAGTTTCGTCCTACAATGAGCAGTTCTTC
CDR3 protein: CASSFLVSSYNEQFF

J gene: TRBJ2-5
V gene: TRBV3-1/TRBV3-2
clone size: .
D gene: TRBD2
CDR3 DNA: TGTGCCAGCAGCCAAGATAGCAGGACTAGCGTGACCCAGTACTTC
CDR3 protein: CASSQDSRTSVTQYF

J gene: TRBJ2-7
V gene: TRBV5-1
clone size: once
D gene: TRBD1
CDR3 DNA: TGCGCCAGCACCCGGACAGGGATCTCGGGCTACGAGCAGTACTTC
CDR3 protein: CASTRTGISGYEQYF

J gene: TRBJ1-5
V gene: TRBV12-5
clone size: .
D gene: TRBD1
CDR3 DNA: TGTGCTAGTGGCCGTGGGACAGCCTATAGCAATCAGCCCCAGCATTTT
CDR3 protein: CASGRGTAYSNQPQHF

J gene: TRBJ1-1
V gene: TRBV10-3
clone size: .
D gene: .
CDR3 DNA: TGTGCCATCAGTGAGTCTCCGGTATCTGAAGCTTTCTTT
CDR3 protein: CAISESPVSEAFF